This is a list of T cell receptor beta chains from one sample in a study of fetal regulatory T cell absence and autoimmunity. Generated by immunoSEQ multiplex PCR, the TCRdb table keeps only in-frame clones and is missing some. Of more than 85,000 clones in the sample, 72% were seen once. The sequencing input was pancreas tissue. These receptors were obtained from a male donor with IPEX syndrome. Both conserved end residues are part of each CDR3. The D gene is left open where the match is weak. The listing skips clone size in some rows; elsewhere it reads once, few, many or a size class.

size	V	J	D	DNA	CDR3
once	TRBV11-3	TRBJ1-1	NA	TGTGCCAGCAGCCGGGTAGCTGAAGCTTTCTTT	CASSRVAEAFF
NA	TRBV6-5	TRBJ2-3	TRBD1	TGTGCCAGCGGTTTCCCGGGACAGGGGGCAGATACGCAGTATTTT	CASGFPGQGADTQYF
NA	TRBV4-1	TRBJ2-5	TRBD2	TGCGCCAGCAGCCACCCCGAGACTAGCGGTCAAGAGACCCAGTACTTC	CASSHPETSGQETQYF
NA	TRBV9	TRBJ2-6	TRBD1	TGTGCCAGCAGTTCAGGGGGTGGGGCCAACGTCCTGACTTTC	CASSSGGGANVLTF
NA	TRBV7-9	TRBJ1-1	NA	TGTGCCAGCAGCTTGGGGCAGGGAGCTTTCTTT	CASSLGQGAFF
NA	TRBV29-1	TRBJ2-2	NA	TGCAGCGTTGATGCTAGCAGATCCGGGGAGCTGTTTTTT	CSVDASRSGELFF
NA	TRBV7-2	TRBJ2-3	NA	TGTGCCAGCAGCTTAGCTTGGGGGGATACGCAGTATTTT	CASSLAWGDTQYF
NA	TRBV10-2	TRBJ1-2	TRBD1	TGCGCCATCACGCCTTCCAGGGGGCCGGGAGGCTACACCTTC	CAITPSRGPGGYTF
once	TRBV4-2	TRBJ2-7	NA	TGTGCCAGCAGCCAAGAGAGCGGCCCGTCGATATACGAGCAGTACTTC	CASSQESGPSIYEQYF
NA	TRBV2	TRBJ2-7	TRBD1	TGTGCCAGCAGTGAGCCGGGACAGGAGTACTTC	CASSEPGQEYF
NA	TRBV7-9	TRBJ1-4	NA	TGTGCCAGCAGCTTAGGGTTGACGGACCCAGGTTCAACTAATGAAAAACTGTTTTTT	CASSLGLTDPGSTNEKLFF
NA	TRBV6-5	TRBJ2-3	TRBD2	TGTGCCAGCAGTAGGGGACTAGGAGCAGATACGCAGTATTTT	CASSRGLGADTQYF
few	TRBV7-7	TRBJ2-5	TRBD2	TGTGCTAGCAGCTTAGGGCTAGCGGGCACCCAGTACTTC	CASSLGLAGTQYF
NA	TRBV4-3	TRBJ2-7	TRBD2	TGCGCCAGCAGCCAAGTCAGGACTAGCGGCCCCTACGAGCAGTACTTC	CASSQVRTSGPYEQYF
NA	TRBV11-2	TRBJ2-1	TRBD1	TGTGCCAGCAGCCACGGACAGGGGGCAGGTAATGAGCAGTTCTTC	CASSHGQGAGNEQFF
few	TRBV27	TRBJ1-1	NA	TGTGCCAGCAGTTTAGTCAGTAAGACTGAAGCTTTCTTT	CASSLVSKTEAFF
NA	TRBV4-1	TRBJ2-2	NA	TGCGCCAGCAGCCAAGGTTACGTAACCGGGGAGCTGTTTTTT	CASSQGYVTGELFF
NA	TRBV7-2	TRBJ2-7	TRBD2	TGTGCCAGCAGCTTAACTAGCGGGGGGGCTTTTTACGAGCAGTACTTC	CASSLTSGGAFYEQYF
NA	TRBV9	TRBJ1-1	NA	TGTGCCAGCGGAGGACAGAACACTGAAGCTTTCTTT	CASGGQNTEAFF
once	TRBV7-2	TRBJ2-1	NA	TGTGCCAGCAGCCACCTCCGTCGGGGGTCCTACAATGAGCAGTTCTTC	CASSHLRRGSYNEQFF
NA	TRBV27	TRBJ2-4	NA	TGTGCCAGCAGTTTCGCGGGCGCCCAAAACATTCAGTACTTC	CASSFAGAQNIQYF
few	TRBV7-5	TRBJ1-5	NA	TGTGTCAGAAGCGCCCAGGGGGAGGGACAGCCCCAGCATTTT	CVRSAQGEGQPQHF
NA	TRBV30	TRBJ1-1	TRBD1	TGTGCCTGGGCTCGACAGGGACTGAACACTGAAGCTTTCTTT	CAWARQGLNTEAFF
few	TRBV6-6	TRBJ1-6	NA	TGTGCCAGCAGTTACTCGGGCGAGGGTTATTCACCCCTCCACTTT	CASSYSGEGYSPLHF
once	TRBV5-1	TRBJ1-1	NA	TGCGCCAGCAGCTTGTCCATCCTGAACACTGAAGCTTTCTTT	CASSLSILNTEAFF
NA	TRBV4-3	TRBJ2-5	NA	TGCGCCAGCAGCCAAGGATTTGAGGGAGAGACCCAGTACTTC	CASSQGFEGETQYF
NA	TRBV18	TRBJ1-3	NA	TGTGCCAGCTCACCTCGCCGGGGTACATCTGGAAACACCATATATTTT	CASSPRRGTSGNTIYF
NA	TRBV11-2	TRBJ1-1	NA	TGTGCCAGCAGCTTACGGTCTTCCAACACTGAAGCTTTCTTT	CASSLRSSNTEAFF
NA	TRBV11-2	TRBJ2-3	TRBD2	TGTGCCAGCAGCTTAGGGACTAGCGGGAGCACAGATACGCAGTATTTT	CASSLGTSGSTDTQYF
once	TRBV27	TRBJ2-1	NA	TGTGCCAGCAGTCTCGGGACAAACTACAATGAGCAGTTCTTC	CASSLGTNYNEQFF
NA	TRBV4-2	TRBJ2-1	NA	TGTGCCAGCAGCCAAGAGAAGGGGGGAGGAACCTACAATGAGCAGTTCTTC	CASSQEKGGGTYNEQFF
NA	TRBV6-1	TRBJ1-1	NA	TGTGCCAGCAGTGAAGTTGGGACTGAAGCTTTCTTT	CASSEVGTEAFF
few	TRBV2	TRBJ1-6	NA	TGTGCCAGCAGTGTAGGAGGGAATAATTCACCCCTCCACTTT	CASSVGGNNSPLHF
NA	TRBV5-1	TRBJ2-1	TRBD2	TGCGCCAGCAGCCCAAGCGGGAGGGTAGGCAATGAGCAGTTCTTC	CASSPSGRVGNEQFF
NA	TRBV4-1	TRBJ2-7	NA	TGCGCCAGCAGCCAAACACAGAGCCGTTACGAGCAGTACTTC	CASSQTQSRYEQYF
NA	TRBV15	TRBJ2-7	NA	TGTGCCACCAGCAGAGTTCAATCAGGGGGGGACGAGCAGTACTTC	CATSRVQSGGDEQYF
NA	TRBV5-1	TRBJ2-7	TRBD1	TGCGCCAGCAGTCTGGACAGGGTCTCCTACGAGCAGTACTTC	CASSLDRVSYEQYF
NA	TRBV7-9	TRBJ2-3	NA	TGTGCCAGCAGCTCGCCCCGAGCGGGCACAGATACGCAGTATTTT	CASSSPRAGTDTQYF
many	TRBV14	TRBJ2-7	NA	TGTGCCAGCAGCCAAGGCCCTGTGGGAGATCGGTACTTC	CASSQGPVGDRYF
NA	TRBV27	TRBJ1-2	NA	TGTGCCAGCAGTTCCAACAGGGTCAGCTATGGCTACACCTTC	CASSSNRVSYGYTF
NA	TRBV2	TRBJ1-5	NA	TGTGCCAGCAGCCCCGAGCGGAATCAGCCCCAGCATTTT	CASSPERNQPQHF
once	TRBV6-1	TRBJ1-1	NA	TGTGCCAGCAGTGTGCCGGGGGGGTTGGACACTGAAGCTTTCTTT	CASSVPGGLDTEAFF
NA	TRBV9	TRBJ2-5	NA	TGTGCCAGCACGGCGGGGATGGGGCAAGAGACCCAGTACTTC	CASTAGMGQETQYF
NA	TRBV14	TRBJ2-1	TRBD2	TGTGCCAGCAGCCTTGGCCTTCCTAGCGGGATAATGCGGAATGAGCAGTTCTTC	CASSLGLPSGIMRNEQFF
NA	TRBV15	TRBJ2-7	TRBD2	TGTGCCACCAGCAGAGGAGTAGCGGGGGCCTCTTCGTTCTACGAGCAGTACTTC	CATSRGVAGASSFYEQYF
few	TRBV7-7	TRBJ2-7	TRBD1	TGTGCCAGCAGCCCCGGGACAGGGGCCTACGAGCAGTACTTC	CASSPGTGAYEQYF
NA	TRBV5-4	TRBJ2-1	NA	TGTGCCAGCAGCTTGAGCCTAGCGCTTATCAATGAGCAGTTCTTC	CASSLSLALINEQFF
few	TRBV27	TRBJ1-2	TRBD1	TGTGCCAGCAGTTTTCTCTATCAGGGGGCTAACTATGGCTACACCTTC	CASSFLYQGANYGYTF